This T cell receptor (beta chain) was documented in a study of OX40 agonist ivuxolimab in advanced cancers. For the study at large: Previous treatment with anti-PD-1, anti-PD-L1 or anti-CTLA-4 therapy was allowed; roughly 40% had received some.

Systemic immunosuppression or autoimmune disease history was grounds to exclude patients. Sequencing used immunoSEQ multiplex PCR; TCRdb keeps in-frame clones, though not all of them. The sample shows some 54,000 clones, more than 65% of them seen only once. This receptor was taken from an adult with an advanced solid tumor such as melanoma, head and neck, liver or kidney cancer. This specimen consisted of CD4+ or CD8+ T cells sorted from blood, obtained in a trial of the OX40 agonist ivuxolimab.

Here the CDR3 DNA reads TGTGCCAGCAAAGTGGGACAGCATAACTATGGCTACACCTTC. The encoded protein is CASKVGQHNYGYTF. The chain carries TRBV5-6 and TRBJ1-2; 7 nucleotides match TRBD1. The CDR3 loop spans 14 amino acids. The junction had 6 bases not matched to a gene; V was cut back by 6 bases and J by 1 base. Germline CDR1 is SGHDT and CDR2 is YYEEEE.